These 13 T cell receptor beta chains came from one sample sequenced in a study of T cell repertoires in cytomegalovirus infection. A single record per CDR3 protein comes from TCRdb applying MiXCR to the reads. This table has 130,000 or so distinct CDR3 sequences, about 6.5% appearing once. Sequenced input: PBMCs. These receptors were collected from a human donor in good health (CMV status not recorded). Some clones in this sample may be carry-over from other donors' samples.

The gene calls are TRBV3-1 and TRBJ2-2, with D maybe TRBD2 (6 bases). The V end was cut by 4 bases, the J end by 1 base, with 16 bases between. This CDR3 comprises 17 residues. Germline CDR1 reads LGHDT; CDR2 reads YNNKEL (reference sequence). In DNA form, the CDR3 reads TGTGCCAGCAGCCGCACCCCGGGGCGGGGGAACACCGGGGAGCTGTTTTTT. This encodes CASSRTPGRGNTGELFF.

The CDR3 nucleotides are TGTGCCAGCAGCCCGGACAGGGGATGGAGGTACAATGAGCAGTTCTTC. It specifies CASSPDRGWRYNEQFF. This chain joins TRBV5-6 and TRBJ2-1, with 9 bases lining up with TRBD1. CDR3 length: 16 residues. The V and J ends lost 4 bases and 4 bases, in that order; junction bases with no gene match: 9. Germline lookup yields CDR1 SGHDT and CDR2 YYEEEE. Full variable domain (remainder filled in from reference TRBV5-6 and TRBJ2-1): DAGVTQSPTHLIKTRGQQVTLRCSPKSGHDTVSWYQQALGQGPQFIFQYYEEEERQRGNFPDRFSGHQFPNYSSELNVNALLLGDSALYLCASSPDRGWRYNEQFFGPGTRLTVL.

This clonotype was found many times. The rearrangement links TRBV7-2 to TRBJ2-1; TRBD2 aligns across 7 bases. V lost 0 bases, J lost 2 bases, and 7 bases stayed unmatched. The CDR3 length is 17 residues. Looked up from germline, CDR1 is SGHTA and CDR2 is FQGNSA. Written as DNA, the CDR3 is TGTGCCAGCAGCTTAGCGCTACTAGCGAATACCTACAATGAGCAGTTCTTC. Translation: CASSLALLANTYNEQFF.

There are many counts of this clonotype. The chain carries TRBV7-9 and TRBJ1-6; D gene ambiguous. Germline V gene sequence: CDR1 SEHNR, CDR2 FQNEAQ (reference sequence). The CDR3 runs 13 residues. V was clipped by 1 base and J by 10 bases, with 8 bases between them. The CDR3 DNA reads as TGTGCCAGCAGCTTAGATCTCAGATCACCCCTCCACTTT. It encodes CASSLDLRSPLHF.

This clonotype was seen ten or more times. The chain has TRBV7-2 and TRBJ2-3; no clear D. CDR3 size: 13 residues. V lost 4 bases to trimming and J lost 6 bases, with 11 bases between them. Germline CDR1 is SGHTA and CDR2 is FQGNSA. The CDR3 region is CASSSQVGDTQYF. The DNA of the CDR3 is TGTGCCAGCAGCTCCCAGGTGGGCGATACGCAGTATTTT. Filled out from reference TRBV7-2 and TRBJ2-3, the complete variable domain reads GAGVSQSPSNKVTEKGKDVELRCDPISGHTALYWYRQSLGQGLEFLIYFQGNSAPDKSGLPSDRFSAERTGGSVSTLTIQRTQQEDSAVYLCASSSQVGDTQYFGPGTRLTVL.

This clonotype was seen many times. The chain links TRBV11-2 to TRBJ2-5; 8 nucleotides line up with TRBD1. Germline V lookup: CDR1 SGHAT, CDR2 FQNNGV. This CDR3 is 16 amino acids long. The V and J ends lost 4 bases and 5 bases, in that order; junction bases with no gene match: 12. CDR3 loop: CASSSRTTGAAETQYF. As DNA, the CDR3 is TGTGCCAGCAGCTCCCGTACGACAGGGGCTGCCGAGACCCAGTACTTC.

This clonotype was seen at least ten times. V usage is TRBV20-1 and J usage is TRBJ2-5; TRBD2 matches 8 bases. Germline V lookup: CDR1 DFQATT, CDR2 SNEGSKA (reference sequence). The ends lost 5 bases at V and 2 bases at J; junction bases unmatched: 13. This CDR3 contains 16 residues. CDR3 sequence reads: CSASPGRGAYQETQYF. In DNA form, the CDR3 reads TGCAGTGCTTCCCCCGGGCGGGGGGCGTATCAAGAGACCCAGTACTTC.

This clonotype has ten or more counts. The J gene is TRBJ2-6, the V gene TRBV7-2, with D perhaps TRBD2 (7 bases). The CDR3 has 18 amino acids. Germline CDR1 and CDR2: SGHTA and FQGNSA. Trimming shortened V by 1 base and J by 0 bases, and 13 bases separated the two germline ends. CDR3 sequence (DNA): TGTGCCAGCAGCTTAGGAGGGGGGGCAAACTCTGGGGCCAACGTCCTGACTTTC. This gives the protein CASSLGGGANSGANVLTF.

The sample holds many counts of this clonotype. The chain is built from TRBV7-9 and TRBJ1-5, with D possibly being TRBD1 (5 bases). In germline, CDR1 is SEHNR, CDR2 FQNEAQ (reference sequence). With 2 bases removed from V and 5 bases from J, the gap between germline ends came to 10 bases. The CDR3 sequence is 14 residues long. The CDR3 here is CASSLTQTDQPQHF. CDR3 DNA: TGTGCCAGCAGCTTAACCCAGACAGATCAGCCCCAGCATTTT.

This clonotype was counted many times. The chain links TRBV7-2 to TRBJ2-7; D is unclear. The V end lost 1 base, the J end lost 0 bases, and 7 bases lay between the germline ends. This CDR3 comprises 14 residues. Germline V gives CDR1 SGHTA, CDR2 FQGNSA. CDR3 coding DNA: TGTGCCAGCAGCTTAGGCTCTCACTCCTACGAGCAGTACTTC. Encoded protein: CASSLGSHSYEQYF.

This clonotype appeared many times. This chain joins TRBV6-2 or TRBV6-3 and TRBJ2-7; tentative D call: TRBD2 (7 bases). Trimming removed 6 bases from V and 6 bases from J, with 27 bases in between. Per germline, CDR1 MNHEY and CDR2 SVGEGT. The CDR3 spans 17 residues. CDR3 DNA: TGTGCCAGCAGCCTAGCAGGACGGGGGGCCACCTTTGGCGAGCAGTACTTC. It translates to CASSLAGRGATFGEQYF.

The sample holds a few counts of this clonotype. The chain has TRBV28 and TRBJ1-3; a weak D match, TRBD1 (6 bases). The CDR3 totals 15 residues. Trimming shortened V by 2 bases and J by 2 bases, and 10 bases separated the two germline ends. Germline V gene sequence: CDR1 MDHEN, CDR2 SYDVKM. CDR3 DNA: TGTGCCAGCAGTTTAGGCACAGGGCCTGGAAACACCATATATTTT. Amino acids: CASSLGTGPGNTIYF.

This clonotype was observed many times. The J gene is TRBJ2-3, the V gene TRBV20-1; 7 bases map to TRBD2. Trimming cost V 3 bases and J 0 bases; bases outside gene matches: 6. The CDR3 length is 15 residues. Germline lookup yields CDR1 DFQATT and CDR2 SNEGSKA (reference sequence). In nucleotides, the CDR3 is TGCAGTGCTAGGGGGGGGTCGAGAAGCACAGATACGCAGTATTTT. Translated, it gives CSARGGSRSTDTQYF.